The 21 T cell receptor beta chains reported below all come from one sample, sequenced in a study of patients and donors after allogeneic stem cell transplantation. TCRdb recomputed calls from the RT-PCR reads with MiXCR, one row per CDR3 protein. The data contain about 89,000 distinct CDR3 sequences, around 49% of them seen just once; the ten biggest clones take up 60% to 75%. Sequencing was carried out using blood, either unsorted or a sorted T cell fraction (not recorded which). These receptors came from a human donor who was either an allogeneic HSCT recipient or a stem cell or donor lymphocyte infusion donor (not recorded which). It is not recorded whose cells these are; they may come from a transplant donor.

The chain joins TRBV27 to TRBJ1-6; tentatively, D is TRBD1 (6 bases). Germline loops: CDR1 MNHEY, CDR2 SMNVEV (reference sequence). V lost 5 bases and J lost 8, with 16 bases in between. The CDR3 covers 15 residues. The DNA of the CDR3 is TGTGCCAGCAGTCCGAACAGGGCGGTGGATTCACCCCTCCACTTT. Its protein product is CASSPNRAVDSPLHF.

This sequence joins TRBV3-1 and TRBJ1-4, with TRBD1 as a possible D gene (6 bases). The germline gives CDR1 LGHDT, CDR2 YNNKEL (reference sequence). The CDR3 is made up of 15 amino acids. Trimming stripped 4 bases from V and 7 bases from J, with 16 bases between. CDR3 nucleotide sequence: TGTGCCAGCAGCCCCCGACAGGTCGGAAGTGAAAAACTGTTTTTT. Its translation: CASSPRQVGSEKLFF.

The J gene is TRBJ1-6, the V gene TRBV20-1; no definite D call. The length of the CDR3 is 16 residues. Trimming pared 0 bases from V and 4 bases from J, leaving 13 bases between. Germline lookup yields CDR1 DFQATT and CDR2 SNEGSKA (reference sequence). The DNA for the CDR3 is TGCAGTGCTAGAGATCGTGGGTACGGATATAATTCACCCCTCCACTTT. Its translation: CSARDRGYGYNSPLHF.

CDR3 sequence (DNA): TGTGCCTGGATGTACAACTATGGCTACACCTTC. This gives the protein CAWMYNYGYTF. The chain links TRBV30 to TRBJ1-2, with D unclear. CDR1 is GTSNPN and CDR2 is SVGIG in the germline V gene (reference sequence). This CDR3 spans 11 amino acids. Trimming shortened V by 4 bases and J by 2 bases, and 5 bases separated the two germline ends.

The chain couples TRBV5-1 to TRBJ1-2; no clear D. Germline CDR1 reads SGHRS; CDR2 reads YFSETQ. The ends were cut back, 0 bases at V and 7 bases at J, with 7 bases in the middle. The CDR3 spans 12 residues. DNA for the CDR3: TGCGCCAGCAGCTTGGCCCGGGCTGGCTACACCTTC. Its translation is CASSLARAGYTF.

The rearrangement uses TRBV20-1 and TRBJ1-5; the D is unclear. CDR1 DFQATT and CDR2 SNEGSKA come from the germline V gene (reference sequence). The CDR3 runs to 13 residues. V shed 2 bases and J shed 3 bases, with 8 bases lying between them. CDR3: CSARTPLNQPQHF. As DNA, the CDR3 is TGCAGTGCTAGAACGCCGCTCAATCAGCCCCAGCATTTT.

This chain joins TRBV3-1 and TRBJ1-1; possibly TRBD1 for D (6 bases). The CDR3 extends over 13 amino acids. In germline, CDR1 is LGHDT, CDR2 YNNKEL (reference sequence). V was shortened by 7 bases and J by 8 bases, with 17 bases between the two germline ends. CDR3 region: CASTDYGGREAFF. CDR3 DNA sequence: TGTGCCAGCACGGACTATGGGGGCCGAGAAGCTTTCTTT.

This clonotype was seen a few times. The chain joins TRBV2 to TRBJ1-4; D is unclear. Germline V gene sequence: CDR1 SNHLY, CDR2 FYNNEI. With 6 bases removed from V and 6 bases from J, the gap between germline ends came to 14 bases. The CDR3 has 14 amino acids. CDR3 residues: CASSVAGRDEKLFF. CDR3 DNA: TGTGCCAGCAGCGTCGCGGGGAGAGATGAAAAACTGTTTTTT.

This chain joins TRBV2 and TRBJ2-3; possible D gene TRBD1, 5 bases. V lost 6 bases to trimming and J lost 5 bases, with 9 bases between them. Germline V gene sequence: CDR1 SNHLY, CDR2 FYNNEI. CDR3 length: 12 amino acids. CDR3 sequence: CASSGRGDTQYF. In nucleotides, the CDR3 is TGTGCCAGCAGCGGTAGGGGAGATACGCAGTATTTT.

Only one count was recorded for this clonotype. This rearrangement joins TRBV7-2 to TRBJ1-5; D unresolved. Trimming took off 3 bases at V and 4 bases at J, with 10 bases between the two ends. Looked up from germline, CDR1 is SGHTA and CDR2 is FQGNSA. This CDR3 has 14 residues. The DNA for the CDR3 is TGTGCCAGCAGCTTGATCCAGGCGAATCAGCCCCAGCATTTT. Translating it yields CASSLIQANQPQHF.

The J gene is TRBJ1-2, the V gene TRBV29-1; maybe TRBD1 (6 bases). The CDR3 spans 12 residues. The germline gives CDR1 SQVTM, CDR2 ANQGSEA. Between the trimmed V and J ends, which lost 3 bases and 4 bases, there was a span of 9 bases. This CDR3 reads CSVEGASYGYTF. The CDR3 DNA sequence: TGCAGCGTTGAGGGGGCAAGCTATGGCTACACCTTC.

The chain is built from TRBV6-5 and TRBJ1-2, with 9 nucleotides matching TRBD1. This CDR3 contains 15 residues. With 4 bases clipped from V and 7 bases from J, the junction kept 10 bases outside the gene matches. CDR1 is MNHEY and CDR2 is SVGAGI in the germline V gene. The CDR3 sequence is CASSSISGTGSGYTF. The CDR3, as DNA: TGTGCCAGCAGTTCCATCTCCGGGACAGGGAGTGGCTACACCTTC.

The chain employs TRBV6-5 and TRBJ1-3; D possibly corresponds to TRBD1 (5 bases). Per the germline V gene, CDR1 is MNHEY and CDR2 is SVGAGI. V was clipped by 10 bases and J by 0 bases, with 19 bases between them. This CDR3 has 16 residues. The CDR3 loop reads CATHGNRFFSGNTIYF. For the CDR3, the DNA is TGTGCCACCCACGGAAACAGGTTCTTCTCTGGAAACACCATATATTTT.

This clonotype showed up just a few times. The CDR3 nucleotides read TGTGCCAGCACCCTCCCCGGGACGGGGAACACTGAAGCTTTCTTT. Its translation is CASTLPGTGNTEAFF. The chain uses TRBV25-1 and TRBJ1-1, with D tentatively TRBD1 (5 bases). Germline loops: CDR1 MGHDK, CDR2 SYGVNS. V shed 7 bases and J shed 1 base, with 16 bases lying between them. CDR3 size: 15 residues.

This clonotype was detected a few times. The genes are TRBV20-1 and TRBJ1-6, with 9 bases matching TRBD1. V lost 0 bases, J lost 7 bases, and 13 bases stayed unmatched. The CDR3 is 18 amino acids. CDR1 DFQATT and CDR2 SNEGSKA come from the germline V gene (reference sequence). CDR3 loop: CSAREMPDRGFSNSPLHF. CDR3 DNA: TGCAGTGCTAGAGAGATGCCAGACAGGGGGTTTAGCAATTCACCCCTCCACTTT.

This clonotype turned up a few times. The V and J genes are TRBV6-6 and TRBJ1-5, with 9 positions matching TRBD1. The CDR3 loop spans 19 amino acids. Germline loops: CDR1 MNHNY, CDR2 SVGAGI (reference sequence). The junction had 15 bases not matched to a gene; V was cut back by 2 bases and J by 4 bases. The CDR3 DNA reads TGTGCCAGCAGTTACGGACAGGGGCGGCAAGGGTTGGGAAATCAGCCCCAGCATTTT. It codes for CASSYGQGRQGLGNQPQHF.

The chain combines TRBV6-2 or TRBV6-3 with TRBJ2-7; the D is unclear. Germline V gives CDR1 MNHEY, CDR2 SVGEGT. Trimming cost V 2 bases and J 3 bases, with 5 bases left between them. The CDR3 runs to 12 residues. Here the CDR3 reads CASSYDFYEQYF. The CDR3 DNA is TGTGCCAGCAGTTACGACTTCTACGAGCAGTACTTC.

The CDR3 region has the DNA TGCAGCGTGGGACAGGGATCCGCCTACGAGCAGTACTTC. It encodes CSVGQGSAYEQYF. The chain joins TRBV29-1 to TRBJ2-7; 9 nucleotides line up with TRBD1. Germline V gene data show CDR1 as SQVTM and CDR2 as ANQGSEA. This CDR3 region has 13 residues. The J segment lost 2 bases and the V segment lost 6 bases, leaving 5 bases of the junction unmatched.

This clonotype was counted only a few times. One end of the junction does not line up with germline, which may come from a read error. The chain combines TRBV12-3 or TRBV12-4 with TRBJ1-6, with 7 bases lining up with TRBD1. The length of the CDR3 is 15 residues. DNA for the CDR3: TGTGCCAGCAGCCTGGGGGACAGATATAAATCACCCCTCCACTTT. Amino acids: CASSLGDRYKSPLHF.

CDR3 protein: CSAIGSNYGYTF. CDR3 nucleotides: TGCAGTGCTATCGGGTCTAACTATGGCTACACCTTC. The chain joins TRBV20-1 to TRBJ1-2, with unresolved D. CDR1 DFQATT and CDR2 SNEGSKA come from the germline V gene (reference sequence). This CDR3 is built from 12 residues. V shed 4 bases and J shed 0 bases, with 6 bases lying between them.

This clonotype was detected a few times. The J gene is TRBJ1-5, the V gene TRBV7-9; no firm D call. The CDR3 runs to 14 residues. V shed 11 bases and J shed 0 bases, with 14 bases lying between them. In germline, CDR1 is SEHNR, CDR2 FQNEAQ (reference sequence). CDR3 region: CACGWGNSNQPQHF. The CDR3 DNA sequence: TGTGCCTGCGGGTGGGGAAATAGCAATCAGCCCCAGCATTTT. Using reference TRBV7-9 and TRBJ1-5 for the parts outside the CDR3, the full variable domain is DTGVSQNPRHKITKRGQNVTFRCDPISEHNRLYWYRQTLGQGPEFLTYFQNEAQLEKSRLLSDRFSAERPKGSFSTLEIQRTEQGDSAMYLCACGWGNSNQPQHFGDGTRLSIL.